The clone carrying this T cell receptor (beta chain) was counted ten times or more. Its target is unknown. These data originate in a study of read filtering for tumor transcriptome and immune sequencing. Whole-study context: TCR-mapped reads were about 4.05 to 11 million with IR-seq versus about 85 to 1,300 with RNA-seq.

Notes on the study in general: The CD138-negative fraction was mixed bone marrow immune cells, not pure T cells.

The library was built from 400 ng RNA with molecular barcoded adaptors for alpha/delta and beta/gamma chains. TCRdb re-called the reads through MiXCR, storing one row per CDR3 protein. The table shows over 80,000 distinct CDR3 sequences, with 9% to 15% occurring only once. Looked up from germline, CDR1 is SGHRS and CDR2 is YFSETQ. Trimming stripped 7 bases from V and 5 bases from J, with 14 bases between. The CDR3 consists of 13 residues. Source material: a population of CD138-negative cells sorted from bone marrow. The rearrangement links TRBV5-1 to TRBJ2-3; D is uncertain. The source is a donor aged 40 or older with multiple myeloma. In nucleotides, the CDR3 is TGCGCCAGCTTTCGACCGGGCCTAGATACGCAGTATTTT. This sequence encodes CASFRPGLDTQYF.